These 8 T cell receptor beta chains were sequenced from one sample in a study of blood T cell repertoires in COVID-19. Libraries were prepared by immunoSEQ multiplex PCR; TCRdb keeps only in-frame clonotypes and omits some of them. The repertoire holds 60,000 to 100,000 clones, around nine tenths seen once, with 4% to 5.5% in the top ten. Sequenced: peripheral blood. Source of these receptors: a man in his fifties or sixties with active COVID-19.

The chain is built from TRBV14 and TRBJ2-5, with a possible D match to TRBD1 (5 bases). The germline gives CDR1 SGHDN, CDR2 FVKESK. The CDR3 is made up of 13 amino acids. V was shortened by 0 bases and J by 7 bases, with 9 bases between the two germline ends. CDR3 amino acids: CASSQDREGTQYF. The CDR3 DNA follows: TGTGCCAGCAGCCAAGACAGGGAAGGGACCCAGTACTTC.

This sequence joins TRBV7-2 and TRBJ2-7; 8 bases line up with TRBD1. The CDR3 length is 16 residues. Per germline, CDR1 SGHTA and CDR2 FQGNSA. V lost 0 bases, J lost 2 bases, and 6 bases stayed unmatched. CDR3 DNA sequence: TGTGCCAGCAGCTTAGCGGACCAGGGGGCCACCTACGAGCAGTACTTC. It yields the protein CASSLADQGATYEQYF.

V usage is TRBV29-1 and J usage is TRBJ2-7; 8 bases fit TRBD1. CDR1 and CDR2 from the germline V gene are SQVTM and ANQGSEA. There are 11 residues in the CDR3. The junction had 2 bases not matched to a gene; V was cut back by 5 bases and J by 5 bases. The CDR3 reads CSVQGAHEQYF. In DNA form, the CDR3 reads TGCAGCGTTCAGGGGGCCCACGAGCAGTACTTC.

This rearrangement joins TRBV3-1 (or the pseudogene TRBV3-2) to TRBJ2-1; TRBD2 matches 7 bases. The CDR3 runs 16 residues. Germline CDR1 LGHDT, CDR2 YNNKEL (reference sequence). The ends lost 9 bases at V and 4 bases at J; junction bases unmatched: 15. As DNA, the CDR3 is TGTGCCAGTCGCGGGGACCTTAGCGGGCGATACAATGAGCAGTTCTTC. This gives the protein CASRGDLSGRYNEQFF.

The rearrangement links TRBV5-5 to TRBJ2-3; D remains unclear. Trimming pared 4 bases from V and 0 bases from J, leaving 15 bases between. The CDR3 is 16 amino acids. CDR1 and CDR2 from the germline V gene are SGHKS and YYEKEE (reference sequence). The CDR3 DNA sequence: TGTGCCAGCAGCGCGAGTACCCACCATAGCACAGATACGCAGTATTTT. Residues: CASSASTHHSTDTQYF.

This clone was detected a few times. The V gene is TRBV4-3, the J gene TRBJ2-7; 10 bases match TRBD2. This CDR3 contains 18 residues. Germline V CDR1 and CDR2: LGHNA, YSLEER. The J segment lost 4 bases and the V segment lost 2 bases, leaving 14 bases of the junction unmatched. The CDR3 DNA sequence: TGCGCCAGCAGCCAACTCAACCAAATAGCGGGGGGAGGTTACGAGCAGTACTTC. It specifies CASSQLNQIAGGGYEQYF.

V usage is TRBV9 and J usage is TRBJ2-3, with TRBD1 as a possible D gene (6 bases). Per the germline V gene, CDR1 is SGDLS and CDR2 is YYNGEE. The V and J ends lost 1 base and 5 bases respectively, with 11 bases between them. This CDR3 region has 14 residues. In nucleotides, the CDR3 is TGTGCCAGCAGCGTAAATACAGGGCTAGATACGCAGTATTTT. Translated: CASSVNTGLDTQYF.

The V call is TRBV5-4, the J call TRBJ2-1, with a tentative D call TRBD2 (5 bases). V lost 5 bases, J lost 0 bases, and 12 bases lay in between. CDR3 length: 15 amino acids. Germline CDR1 and CDR2: SGHNT and YYREEE (reference sequence). The CDR3 sequence is CASSNPSGSYNEQFF. The CDR3 coding sequence is TGTGCCAGCAGTAACCCAAGCGGCTCCTACAATGAGCAGTTCTTC.